This is a list of T cell receptor beta chains from one sample in a study of Tregs in tolerant kidney transplant recipients. The protocol was immunoSEQ multiplex PCR, while the TCRdb copy is restricted to in-frame clones and leaves out a portion. The top ten hold approximately 0.59% of the sample, which has some 110,000 clones, around 91% seen once. Sequencing was performed on CD4+ T cells from blood. These receptors originate from a human donor in good health. The CDR3 runs from the conserved cysteine through the conserved F or W. The D gene is left open where the match is weak. Clone sizes are given selectively: once, few, many, or a class where the clone is expanded.

cdr3_aa: CASSQLSGTAPSYEQYF
cdr3_nt: TGTGCCAGTAGTCAACTCTCCGGGACCGCGCCCAGCTACGAGCAGTACTTC
d_call: .
v_call: TRBV19
j_call: TRBJ2-7
clone_size: .

cdr3_aa: CASSRSGLNYGYTF
cdr3_nt: TGTGCCAGTAGTAGAAGTGGACTTAACTATGGCTACACCTTC
d_call: .
v_call: TRBV19
j_call: TRBJ1-2
clone_size: few

cdr3_aa: CAIRDSRYEQYF
cdr3_nt: TGTGCCATCAGGGACAGTCGGTACGAGCAGTACTTC
d_call: .
v_call: TRBV10-3
j_call: TRBJ2-7
clone_size: once

cdr3_aa: CASSLRGGATPGNEQFF
cdr3_nt: TGTGCCAGCAGCTTACGAGGCGGGGCCACCCCGGGCAATGAGCAGTTCTTC
d_call: .
v_call: TRBV11-2
j_call: TRBJ2-1
clone_size: .

cdr3_aa: CARRQFSYEQYF
cdr3_nt: TGTGCCAGGAGACAGTTCTCCTACGAGCAGTACTTC
d_call: .
v_call: TRBV6-4
j_call: TRBJ2-7
clone_size: .

cdr3_aa: CAWSVGTGRTQYF
cdr3_nt: TGTGCCTGGAGTGTAGGGACAGGGAGGACCCAGTACTTC
d_call: TRBD1
v_call: TRBV30
j_call: TRBJ2-5
clone_size: .

cdr3_aa: CASSPIVSEQYF
cdr3_nt: TGTGCCAGCAGCCCGATAGTTTCCGAGCAGTACTTC
d_call: .
v_call: TRBV9
j_call: TRBJ2-7
clone_size: .

cdr3_aa: CASSPGWDRGTQYF
cdr3_nt: TGTGCCAGCTCACCAGGGTGGGATCGCGGGACCCAGTACTTC
d_call: .
v_call: TRBV18
j_call: TRBJ2-5
clone_size: .

cdr3_aa: CASSYIAGKDEQYF
cdr3_nt: TGTGCCAGCAGCTACATAGCGGGAAAGGACGAGCAGTACTTC
d_call: TRBD2
v_call: TRBV7-9
j_call: TRBJ2-7
clone_size: .

cdr3_aa: CASSPTGISSYEQYF
cdr3_nt: TGCGCCAGCAGCCCCACAGGGATAAGCTCCTACGAGCAGTACTTC
d_call: .
v_call: TRBV5-1
j_call: TRBJ2-7
clone_size: .

cdr3_aa: CASSRVSYNEQFF
cdr3_nt: TGTGCCAGCAGCAGAGTCTCCTACAATGAGCAGTTCTTC
d_call: .
v_call: TRBV7-2
j_call: TRBJ2-1
clone_size: .

cdr3_aa: CASSYRDWINEQFF
cdr3_nt: TGTGCCAGCAGCTACCGGGACTGGATCAATGAGCAGTTCTTC
d_call: .
v_call: TRBV7-8
j_call: TRBJ2-1
clone_size: .

cdr3_aa: CAWSWGIRNSPLHF
cdr3_nt: TGTGCCTGGAGCTGGGGGATTCGGAATTCACCCCTCCACTTT
d_call: .
v_call: TRBV30
j_call: TRBJ1-6
clone_size: .

cdr3_aa: CASSTPSTATYEQYF
cdr3_nt: TGTGCCAGTAGTACCCCGTCAACAGCCACCTACGAGCAGTACTTC
d_call: .
v_call: TRBV19
j_call: TRBJ2-7
clone_size: once

cdr3_aa: CASSLDPRNSPLHF
cdr3_nt: TGTGCCAGCAGCTTAGATCCCAGGAATTCACCCCTCCACTTT
d_call: .
v_call: TRBV11-2
j_call: TRBJ1-6
clone_size: .

cdr3_aa: CASSRAGGPRTDTQYF
cdr3_nt: TGTGCCAGTAGCCGAGCGGGAGGGCCACGCACAGATACGCAGTATTTT
d_call: TRBD2
v_call: TRBV19
j_call: TRBJ2-3
clone_size: .

cdr3_aa: CASSKLIRGSPNEKLFF
cdr3_nt: TGTGCCAGCAGCAAACTCATCAGGGGAAGTCCTAATGAAAAACTGTTTTTT
d_call: .
v_call: TRBV21-1
j_call: TRBJ1-4
clone_size: .

cdr3_aa: CASSPSLAGGSEQYF
cdr3_nt: TGTGCCAGTAGTCCCTCCTTAGCGGGAGGGAGCGAGCAGTACTTC
d_call: TRBD2
v_call: TRBV19
j_call: TRBJ2-7
clone_size: .

cdr3_aa: CASSLGLAGGQETQYF
cdr3_nt: TGTGCCAGCAGCTTAGGACTAGCGGGGGGGCAAGAGACCCAGTACTTC
d_call: TRBD2
v_call: TRBV7-3
j_call: TRBJ2-5
clone_size: .

cdr3_aa: CASSLGPRGSTDTQYF
cdr3_nt: TGTGCCAGCAGCTTAGGACCTAGAGGTAGCACAGATACGCAGTATTTT
d_call: .
v_call: TRBV7-8
j_call: TRBJ2-3
clone_size: .

cdr3_aa: CATSSSGTGVYNEQFF
cdr3_nt: TGTGCCACCAGCAGTTCCGGGACAGGGGTCTACAATGAGCAGTTCTTC
d_call: TRBD1
v_call: TRBV15
j_call: TRBJ2-1
clone_size: .

cdr3_aa: CAISEGLTGGPESPLHF
cdr3_nt: TGTGCCATCAGTGAGGGCCTTACAGGGGGCCCCGAATCACCCCTCCACTTT
d_call: TRBD1
v_call: TRBV10-3
j_call: TRBJ1-6
clone_size: .

cdr3_aa: CASRTFDRTQETQYF
cdr3_nt: TGTGCCAGTAGGACCTTCGACAGGACCCAAGAGACCCAGTACTTC
d_call: .
v_call: TRBV19
j_call: TRBJ2-5
clone_size: .

cdr3_aa: CARSLAGHSSGNTIYF
cdr3_nt: TGTGCCAGAAGCTTGGCCGGACACTCTTCTGGAAACACCATATATTTT
d_call: .
v_call: TRBV5-3
j_call: TRBJ1-3
clone_size: .

cdr3_aa: CASSLQSLGEQYF
cdr3_nt: TGTGCCAGCAGCCTACAATCTTTGGGCGAGCAGTACTTC
d_call: .
v_call: TRBV7-2
j_call: TRBJ2-7
clone_size: .

cdr3_aa: CSVEGAGLGYTF
cdr3_nt: TGCAGCGTTGAAGGGGCAGGGCTGGGCTACACCTTC
d_call: .
v_call: TRBV29-1
j_call: TRBJ1-2
clone_size: .

cdr3_aa: CASSKGTNEKLFF
cdr3_nt: TGCGCCAGCAGCAAGGGAACTAATGAAAAACTGTTTTTT
d_call: .
v_call: TRBV5-1
j_call: TRBJ1-4
clone_size: .

cdr3_aa: CASSIGPGFPYNEQFF
cdr3_nt: TGTGCCAGTAGTATTGGACCGGGATTTCCCTACAATGAGCAGTTCTTC
d_call: .
v_call: TRBV19
j_call: TRBJ2-1
clone_size: .

cdr3_aa: CASSPREGTQYF
cdr3_nt: TGTGCCAGCTCACCAAGGGAGGGGACCCAGTACTTC
d_call: TRBD2
v_call: TRBV18
j_call: TRBJ2-5
clone_size: .